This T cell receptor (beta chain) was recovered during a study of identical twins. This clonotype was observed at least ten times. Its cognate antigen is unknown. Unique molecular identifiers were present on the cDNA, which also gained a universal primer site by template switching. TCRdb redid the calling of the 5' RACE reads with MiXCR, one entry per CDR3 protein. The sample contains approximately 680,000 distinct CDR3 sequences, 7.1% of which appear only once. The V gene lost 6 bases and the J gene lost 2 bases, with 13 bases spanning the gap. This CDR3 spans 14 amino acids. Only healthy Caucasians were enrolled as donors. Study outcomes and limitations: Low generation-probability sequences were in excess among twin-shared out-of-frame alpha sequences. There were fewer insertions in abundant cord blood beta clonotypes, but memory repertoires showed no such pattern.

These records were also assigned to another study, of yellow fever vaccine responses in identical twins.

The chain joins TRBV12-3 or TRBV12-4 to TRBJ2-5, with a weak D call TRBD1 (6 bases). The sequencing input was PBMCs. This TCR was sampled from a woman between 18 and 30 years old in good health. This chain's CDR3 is CASRPGTSQETQYF. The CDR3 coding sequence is TGTGCCAGCAGACCCGGGACATCACAAGAGACCCAGTACTTC.